These T cell receptor beta chains were read from a single sample in a study of blood T cell repertoires in COVID-19. Method: immunoSEQ multiplex PCR; TCRdb's copy keeps in-frame clones and lacks some. Among some 130,000 clones listed, 70% to 85% were seen once. Sequencing was carried out using peripheral blood. These receptors all stem from a woman between 50 and 59 years old with acute or convalescent COVID-19. The CDR3 runs from the conserved cysteine through the conserved F or W. A D gene is named only where the DNA matches it firmly. Clone size is not always given. Where it is, it says once, few, many or a class for expanded clones.

V gene	clone size	J gene	D gene	CDR3 DNA	CDR3 protein
TRBV27	.	TRBJ2-1	.	TGTGCCAGCAGTTTCCTTCCCCAGGTAACTTACAATGAGCAGTTCTTC	CASSFLPQVTYNEQFF
TRBV5-1	.	TRBJ1-4	.	TGCGCCAGCAGCTTGGAGGGGGTCGAAAAACTGTTTTTT	CASSLEGVEKLFF
TRBV18	.	TRBJ1-5	.	TGTGCCAGCTCACCACGGGTTGGAACAGACAATCAGCCCCAGCATTTT	CASSPRVGTDNQPQHF
TRBV11-2	.	TRBJ2-3	.	TGTGCCAGCACCCCTAGCACAGATACGCAGTATTTT	CASTPSTDTQYF
TRBV3-1/TRBV3-2	.	TRBJ2-7	.	TGTGCCAGCAGCCAAGGTAGCCTTCCCCCTCGAGAGCAGTACTTC	CASSQGSLPPREQYF
TRBV5-1	.	TRBJ2-7	TRBD2	TGCGCCAGCAGCTTGGATCCGGGGGGGTCCGAGCAGTACTTC	CASSLDPGGSEQYF
TRBV28	.	TRBJ1-4	.	TGTGCCAGCAGAAGACAGTATACAGTTCAAGAACTGTTTTTT	CASRRQYTVQELFF
TRBV6-4	.	TRBJ1-6	.	TGTGCCAGCAGTGTCTCAGGGGTTGGTTCACCCCTCCACTTT	CASSVSGVGSPLHF
TRBV19	once	TRBJ1-1	.	TGTGCCAGTAGTATATACCCTACAGGGTCAGAAGCTTTCTTT	CASSIYPTGSEAFF
TRBV24-1	.	TRBJ1-5	TRBD1	TGTGCCACCAGTGTAACGGGACAGGGGGCAACGGAGCCCCAGCATTTT	CATSVTGQGATEPQHF
TRBV18	once	TRBJ1-3	TRBD1	TGTGCCAGCTCACGACGACAGGGTGCTGGAAACACCATATATTTT	CASSRRQGAGNTIYF